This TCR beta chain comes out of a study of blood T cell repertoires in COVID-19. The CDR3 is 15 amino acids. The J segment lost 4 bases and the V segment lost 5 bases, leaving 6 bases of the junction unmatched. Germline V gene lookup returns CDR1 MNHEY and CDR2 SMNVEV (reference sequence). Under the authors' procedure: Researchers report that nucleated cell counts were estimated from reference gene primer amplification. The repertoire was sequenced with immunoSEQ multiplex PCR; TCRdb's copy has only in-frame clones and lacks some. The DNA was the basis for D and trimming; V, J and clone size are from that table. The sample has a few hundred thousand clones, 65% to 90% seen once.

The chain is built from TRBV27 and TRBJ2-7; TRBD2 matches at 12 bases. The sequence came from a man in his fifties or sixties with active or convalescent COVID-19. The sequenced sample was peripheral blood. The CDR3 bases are TGTGCCAGCAGTCCTAGACTAGCGGGAGAGTACGAGCAGTACTTC. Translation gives CASSPRLAGEYEQYF.